A single T cell receptor beta chain is shown here with its context. In the source study's methods: Reference gene primer amplification gave estimated nucleated cell counts. The data were produced by immunoSEQ multiplex PCR, yet TCRdb's version contains in-frame clones alone and is incomplete. V, J and clone size reflect that table, while D and trimming were determined from the DNA. The sample holds 180,000 or so clones, around 85% seen once. V lost 5 bases, J lost 2 bases, and 8 bases lay in between. The germline CDR1 and CDR2 sequences are LNHDA and SQIVND (reference sequence). The CDR3 extends over 13 amino acids. These data belong to a study of blood T cell repertoires in COVID-19. Study information: Material from acute and convalescent COVID-19 was sourced from the United States, Italy and Spain. Sample material is recorded as cDNA or gDNA derived from T cells, B-cell-depleted T cells, or PBMCs.

The receptor was isolated from a woman of 80 years or more with acute or convalescent COVID-19. The V gene is TRBV19, the J gene TRBJ2-3; no clear D gene. The sequenced sample was peripheral blood. The CDR3 DNA follows: TGTGCCAGTAGTCCCCCGTACACAGATACGCAGTATTTT. This translates into CASSPPYTDTQYF.